Listed below are T cell receptor beta chains from one sample, sequenced in a study of tumor-infiltrating lymphocytes in localized non-small cell lung cancer. Method: immunoSEQ multiplex PCR; TCRdb's copy keeps in-frame clones and lacks some. The data contain about 12,000 clones, around 64% of them singletons. The specimen sequenced was uninvolved lung tissue not adjacent to the tumor. The receptors stem from a human donor with non-small cell lung cancer. The CDR3 runs from the conserved cysteine through the conserved F or W. The order of the fields is clone size, J gene, D gene, V gene, CDR3 protein, CDR3 DNA. The D gene is left open where the match is weak. Rows may omit the clone size; those that give it use once, few, many or a size class.

>NA|TRBJ1-1|NA|TRBV6-6
CASKTPGREAFF
TGTGCCAGCAAAACCCCGGGACGTGAAGCTTTCTTT
>few|TRBJ2-7|TRBD2|TRBV28
CASSLAGVNSYEQYF
TGTGCCAGCAGCCTAGCGGGGGTGAACTCCTACGAGCAGTACTTC
>medium-sized|TRBJ2-7|NA|TRBV7-8
CASSFHQGPSYEQYF
TGTGCCAGCAGCTTTCACCAGGGACCTTCCTACGAGCAGTACTTC
>few|TRBJ2-7|NA|TRBV2
CASRTAGTVAYEQYF
TGTGCCAGTCGTACCGCCGGGACCGTAGCCTACGAGCAGTACTTC
>NA|TRBJ1-4|NA|TRBV6-5
CASSYDRAKLFF
TGTGCCAGCAGTTATGATCGAGCAAAACTGTTTTTT
>NA|TRBJ1-1|TRBD1|TRBV6-6
CASSYWTGIENTEAFF
TGTGCCAGCAGTTATTGGACAGGGATAGAGAACACTGAAGCTTTCTTT
>NA|TRBJ2-4|NA|TRBV15
CATSTPTGILKNIQYF
TGTGCCACCAGCACCCCGACAGGCATACTCAAAAACATTCAGTACTTC
>NA|TRBJ2-3|NA|TRBV9
CASSDLKGGDTQYF
TGTGCCAGCAGCGACCTGAAGGGCGGGGATACGCAGTATTTT
>large|TRBJ2-5|NA|TRBV6-5
CASSSYAKTQYF
TGTGCCAGCAGTTCCTACGCCAAGACCCAGTACTTC
>NA|TRBJ2-2|TRBD2|TRBV11-2
CASSPGRGAPGELFF
TGTGCCAGCAGCCCCGGGCGGGGGGCCCCCGGGGAGCTGTTTTTT
>once|TRBJ2-7|TRBD1|TRBV7-6
CASSPQGARSYEQYF
TGTGCCAGCAGTCCACAGGGGGCGCGGAGCTACGAGCAGTACTTC
>NA|TRBJ2-7|NA|TRBV6-5
CASSYSAGRDEQYF
TGTGCCAGCAGTTACTCTGCGGGACGGGACGAGCAGTACTTC
>NA|TRBJ2-2|NA|TRBV7-8
CATAYPRGSGELFF
TGTGCCACAGCTTATCCCCGGGGCAGCGGGGAGCTGTTTTTT
>NA|TRBJ2-7|TRBD1|TRBV11-2
CASSPYRGPYEQYF
TGTGCCAGCAGCCCCTACAGGGGGCCCTACGAGCAGTACTTC
>NA|TRBJ1-5|NA|TRBV2
CASRSENNQPQHF
TGTGCCAGCCGGTCAGAGAACAATCAGCCCCAGCATTTT
>NA|TRBJ2-7|TRBD2|TRBV7-8
CASSLAGGSYEQYF
TGTGCCAGCAGCTTAGCGGGGGGGTCTTACGAGCAGTACTTC
>NA|TRBJ1-2|NA|TRBV9
CASSLSVGYGYTF
TGTGCCAGCAGCCTTAGTGTGGGCTATGGCTACACCTTC
>medium-sized|TRBJ2-2|NA|TRBV2
CASSARGHTGELFF
TGTGCCAGCAGTGCCAGAGGCCACACCGGGGAGCTGTTTTTT
>NA|TRBJ2-1|NA|TRBV6-5
CASSYGQHNEQFF
TGTGCCAGCAGTTACGGGCAGCACAATGAGCAGTTCTTC
>NA|TRBJ2-3|NA|TRBV5-1
CASSLEASGTDTQYF
TGCGCCAGCAGCTTGGAGGCTAGCGGCACAGATACGCAGTATTTT
>NA|TRBJ1-3|TRBD1|TRBV7-9
CASSSSARTGGNTIYF
TGTGCCAGCAGCTCTTCGGCAAGGACAGGCGGAAACACCATATATTTT
>medium-sized|TRBJ1-1|NA|TRBV15
CATSRERTMNTEAFF
TGTGCCACCAGCAGAGAGAGGACAATGAACACTGAAGCTTTCTTT
>NA|TRBJ2-1|NA|TRBV7-2
CASSLALPRRGRDEQFF
TGTGCCAGCAGCTTAGCACTCCCCCGCCGGGGTCGAGATGAGCAGTTCTTC
>NA|TRBJ1-2|NA|TRBV7-2
CASSPLDYGYTF
TGTGCCAGCAGTCCCCTGGACTATGGCTACACCTTC
>NA|TRBJ2-3|TRBD2|TRBV6-4
CASSVASGSTDTQYF
TGTGCCAGCAGTGTGGCTAGCGGGAGCACAGATACGCAGTATTTT
>NA|TRBJ2-2|TRBD2|TRBV28
CASRPTSGNTGELFF
TGTGCCAGCAGGCCGACTAGCGGCAACACCGGGGAGCTGTTTTTT
>few|TRBJ2-2|NA|TRBV7-2
CASSPDRLNTGELFF
TGTGCCAGCAGTCCGGACCGGCTGAACACCGGGGAGCTGTTTTTT
>few|TRBJ1-1|TRBD1|TRBV19
CASTPTGSSNTEAFF
TGTGCCAGTACACCGACAGGGTCCTCGAACACTGAAGCTTTCTTT